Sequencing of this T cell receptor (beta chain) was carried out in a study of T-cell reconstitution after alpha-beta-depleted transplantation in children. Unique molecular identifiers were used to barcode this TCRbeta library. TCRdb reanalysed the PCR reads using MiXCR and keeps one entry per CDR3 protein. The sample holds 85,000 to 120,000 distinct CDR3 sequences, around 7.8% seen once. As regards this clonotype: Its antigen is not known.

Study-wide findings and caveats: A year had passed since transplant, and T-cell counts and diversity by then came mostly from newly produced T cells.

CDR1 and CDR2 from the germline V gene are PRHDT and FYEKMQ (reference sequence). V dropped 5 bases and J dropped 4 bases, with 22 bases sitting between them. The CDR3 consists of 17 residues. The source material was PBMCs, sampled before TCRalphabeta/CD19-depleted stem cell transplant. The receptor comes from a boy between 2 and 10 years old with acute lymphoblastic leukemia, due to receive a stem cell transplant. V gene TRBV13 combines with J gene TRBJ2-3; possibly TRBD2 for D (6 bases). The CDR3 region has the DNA TGTGCCAGCAGCCCAATGGGTCGGGGGAGCCGCGCAGATACGCAGTATTTT. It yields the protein CASSPMGRGSRADTQYF. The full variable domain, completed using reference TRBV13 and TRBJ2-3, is AAGVIQSPRHLIKEKRETATLKCYPIPRHDTVYWYQQGPGQDPQFLISFYEKMQSDKGSIPDRFSAQQFSDYHSELNMSSLELGDSALYFCASSPMGRGSRADTQYFGPGTRLTVL.